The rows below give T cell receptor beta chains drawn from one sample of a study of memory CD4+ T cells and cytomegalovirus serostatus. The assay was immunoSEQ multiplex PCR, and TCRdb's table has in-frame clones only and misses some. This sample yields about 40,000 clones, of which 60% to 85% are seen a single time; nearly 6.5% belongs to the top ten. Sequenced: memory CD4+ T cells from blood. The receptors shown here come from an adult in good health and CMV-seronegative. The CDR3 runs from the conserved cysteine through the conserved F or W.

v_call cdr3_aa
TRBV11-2 CASSLDLGISVYEQYF
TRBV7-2 CASSPMGQNYGYTF
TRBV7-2 CATGGSSYNEQFF
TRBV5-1 CASSLLAGGSYEQYF
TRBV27 CASSPLAQYTDTQYF
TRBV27 CASSLFGTGGRFATNEKLFF
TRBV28 CASSPPATDTQYF
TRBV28 CASSSPDSGSYNEQFF
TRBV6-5 CASSYSWSYDGYTF
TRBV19 CASRLAGDTQYF
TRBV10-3 CAISDGHSEQYF
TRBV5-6 CASSSSPVSYEQYF
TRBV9 CASSAAGTDTQYF
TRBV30 CAWSQEPGLAGGCSYNEQFF
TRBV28 CASAEADSNQPQHF
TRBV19 CASSEGIGSYNEQFF
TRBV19 CASSPSIQRSYEQYF
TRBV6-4 CASSDRDTGELFF
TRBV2 CASTAPTSGTRNEQFF
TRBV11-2 CASSFSSGRAGEQFF
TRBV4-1 CASSPTGFSTDTQYF
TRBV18 CASSPGTQGSPQHF
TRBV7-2 CASSLAFGAITEAFF
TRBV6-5 CASSLGLQETQYF
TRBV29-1 CSVLGTVNEKLFF
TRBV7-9 CASSLNRAAEQYF
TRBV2 CASTPGATNEKLFF
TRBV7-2 CASSLSQTNQPQHF
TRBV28 CASSLLKPGLAGKYNEQFF
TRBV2 CASSEMPPGSFQETQYF
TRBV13 CASSSGLNSGNTIYF
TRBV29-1 CSVLWTGLAAWYNEQFF
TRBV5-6 CASSSRGLRREQFF
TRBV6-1 CASSVSSGTVTDTQYF
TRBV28 CASEDRLTQYF
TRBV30 CASTRGFGGNTIYF
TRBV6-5 CASSYQRGAGTQYF
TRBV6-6 CASSFSGGNQPQHF
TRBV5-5 CASSLGVGTEQFF
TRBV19 CASSIDLDSLGGSFGF
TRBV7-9 CASRGWGGAFEQFF
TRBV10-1 CASSESGDRENFQYF
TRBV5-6 CASSLREGVAGYTF
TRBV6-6 CASREQGALEKLFF
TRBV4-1 CASSQGRLGRTAKTDEQYF
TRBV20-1 CSASSRLHSF
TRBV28 CASSPGQGRTSGRARSYNEQFF
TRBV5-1 CASSLTEENTGELFF
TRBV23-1 CASSQPTSGSSYEQYF